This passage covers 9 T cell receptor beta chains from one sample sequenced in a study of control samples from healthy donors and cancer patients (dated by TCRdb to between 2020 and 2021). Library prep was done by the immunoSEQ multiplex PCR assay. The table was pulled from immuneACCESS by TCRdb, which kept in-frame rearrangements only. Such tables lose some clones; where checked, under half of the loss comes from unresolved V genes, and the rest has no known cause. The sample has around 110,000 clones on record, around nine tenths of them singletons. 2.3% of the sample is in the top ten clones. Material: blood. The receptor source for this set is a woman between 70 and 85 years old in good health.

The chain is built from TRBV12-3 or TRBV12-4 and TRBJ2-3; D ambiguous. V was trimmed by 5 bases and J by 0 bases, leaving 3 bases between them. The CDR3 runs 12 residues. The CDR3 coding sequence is TGTGCCAGCAGTCCAAGCACAGATACGCAGTATTTT. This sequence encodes CASSPSTDTQYF.

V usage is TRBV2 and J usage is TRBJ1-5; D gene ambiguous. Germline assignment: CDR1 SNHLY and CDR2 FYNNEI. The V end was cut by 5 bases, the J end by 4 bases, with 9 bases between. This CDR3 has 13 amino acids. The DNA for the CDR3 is TGTGCCAGCAGTCGGACCGGAAATCAGCCCCAGCATTTT. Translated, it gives CASSRTGNQPQHF.

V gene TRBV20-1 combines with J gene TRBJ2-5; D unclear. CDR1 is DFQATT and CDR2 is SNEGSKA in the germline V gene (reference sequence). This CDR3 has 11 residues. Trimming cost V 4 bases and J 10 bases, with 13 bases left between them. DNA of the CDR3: TGCAGTGCTAAGTCTTTGGACGTCCAGTACTTC. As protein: CSAKSLDVQYF.

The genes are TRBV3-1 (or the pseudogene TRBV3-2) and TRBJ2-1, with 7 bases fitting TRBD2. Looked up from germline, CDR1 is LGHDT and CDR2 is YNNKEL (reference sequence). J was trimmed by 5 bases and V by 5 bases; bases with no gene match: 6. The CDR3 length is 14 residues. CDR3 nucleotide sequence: TGTGCCAGCAGCACCGGCCTAGCGGACAATGAGCAGTTCTTC. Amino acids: CASSTGLADNEQFF.

CDR3 sequence reads: CASSVGTGNTFSGNTIYF. The DNA for the CDR3 is TGTGCCAGCAGCGTAGGTACAGGGAATACTTTCTCTGGAAACACCATATATTTT. The chain has TRBV9 and TRBJ1-3, with TRBD1 as a possible D gene (6 bases). The V end was cut by 0 bases, the J end by 0 bases, with 16 bases between. The V gene's germline CDR1 is SGDLS and CDR2 YYNGEE. This CDR3 region has 18 residues.

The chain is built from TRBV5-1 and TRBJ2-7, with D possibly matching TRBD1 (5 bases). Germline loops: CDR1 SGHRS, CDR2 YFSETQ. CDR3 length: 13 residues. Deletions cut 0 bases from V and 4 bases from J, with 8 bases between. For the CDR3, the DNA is TGCGCCAGCAGCTTGGACAGGTCGTACGAGCAGTACTTC. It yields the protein CASSLDRSYEQYF.

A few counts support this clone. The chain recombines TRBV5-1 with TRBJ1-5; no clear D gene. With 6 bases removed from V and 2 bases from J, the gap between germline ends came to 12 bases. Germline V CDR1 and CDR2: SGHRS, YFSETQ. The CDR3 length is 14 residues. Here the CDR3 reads CASTLDVGNQPQHF. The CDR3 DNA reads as TGCGCCAGCACCCTAGACGTGGGCAATCAGCCCCAGCATTTT.

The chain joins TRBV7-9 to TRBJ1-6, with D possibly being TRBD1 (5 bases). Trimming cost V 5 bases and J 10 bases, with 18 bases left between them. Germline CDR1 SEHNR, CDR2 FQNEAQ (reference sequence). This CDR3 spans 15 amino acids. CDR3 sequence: CASSPRWAGRSPLHF. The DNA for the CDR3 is TGTGCCAGCAGCCCCCGTTGGGCAGGGAGATCACCCCTCCACTTT.

As DNA, the CDR3 is TGTGCCAGCAGTGAATTCAACAGGGGAGCTGGAAACACCATATATTTT. Translating gives CASSEFNRGAGNTIYF. The chain carries TRBV25-1 and TRBJ1-3, with TRBD1 identical over 7 bases. The germline CDR1 and CDR2 sequences are MGHDK and SYGVNS. The CDR3 runs 16 residues. V dropped 1 base and J dropped 2; count of bases not matched to a gene: 5.